Below, one T cell receptor (beta chain) is given with its context. This sample is part of a study of blood T cell repertoires in COVID-19. The CDR3 is 15 amino acids. The trim removed 5 bases at V and 1 base at J, leaving 3 bases unmatched. CDR1 SGHVS and CDR2 FNYEAQ come from the germline V gene. Generated by immunoSEQ multiplex PCR, the TCRdb table keeps only in-frame clones and is missing some. The table shows approximately 140,000 clones, with 70% to 90% occurring only once. The TCR sequence derives from a man between 65 and 80 years old with acute or convalescent COVID-19. Input material: peripheral blood. V is TRBV7-6 and J is TRBJ2-5; TRBD2 aligns across 11 bases. CDR3 sequence: CASSRLAGLQETQYF. The CDR3 nucleotides read TGTGCCAGCAGCAGACTAGCGGGACTCCAAGAGACCCAGTACTTC.